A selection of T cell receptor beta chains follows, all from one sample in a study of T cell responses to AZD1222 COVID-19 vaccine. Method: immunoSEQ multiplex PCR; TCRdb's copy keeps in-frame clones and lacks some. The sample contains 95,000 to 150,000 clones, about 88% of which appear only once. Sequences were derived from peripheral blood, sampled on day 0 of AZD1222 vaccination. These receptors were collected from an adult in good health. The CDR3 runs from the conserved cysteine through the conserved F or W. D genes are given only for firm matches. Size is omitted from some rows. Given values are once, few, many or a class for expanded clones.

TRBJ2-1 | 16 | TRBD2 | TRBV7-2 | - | CASRYDIAGGFNEQFF
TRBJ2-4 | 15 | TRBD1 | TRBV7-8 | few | CASSSTTGAENIQYF
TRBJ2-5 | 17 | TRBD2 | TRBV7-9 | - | CASSRGLAGGPIETQYF
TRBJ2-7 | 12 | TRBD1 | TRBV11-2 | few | CASRPGTGFSYF
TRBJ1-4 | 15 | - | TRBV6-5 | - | CASSQTGRSNEKLFF
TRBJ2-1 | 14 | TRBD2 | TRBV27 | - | CASRPSGSPNEQFF
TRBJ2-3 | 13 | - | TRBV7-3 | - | CASSLTGSDTQYF
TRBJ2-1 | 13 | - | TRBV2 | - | CASKRGSYNEQFF
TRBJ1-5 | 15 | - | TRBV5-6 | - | CASSLKLYSNQPQHF
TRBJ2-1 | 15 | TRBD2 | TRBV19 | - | CASSIVSGGRNEQFF
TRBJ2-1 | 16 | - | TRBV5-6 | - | CASSSRGGTRGNEQFF
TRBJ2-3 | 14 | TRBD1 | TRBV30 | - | CAWSRGQDTDTQYF
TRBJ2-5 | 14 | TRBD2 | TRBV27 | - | CASSKGRGGETQYF
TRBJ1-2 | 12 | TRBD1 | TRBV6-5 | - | CASSLTGGGYTF
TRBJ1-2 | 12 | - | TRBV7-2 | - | CASSLPGLGYTF
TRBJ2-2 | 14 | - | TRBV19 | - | CASSAGTNTGELFF
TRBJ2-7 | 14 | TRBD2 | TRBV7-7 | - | CASSSSGNPTEQYF
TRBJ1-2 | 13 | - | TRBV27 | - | CASSAGAPLGYTF
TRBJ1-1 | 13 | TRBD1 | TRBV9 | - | CASSVETGTEAFF
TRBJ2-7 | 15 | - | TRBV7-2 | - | CASSSRRDTTYEQYF
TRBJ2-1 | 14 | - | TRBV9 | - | CASSSSDGYNEQFF
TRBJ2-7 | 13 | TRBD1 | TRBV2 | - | CASWTGLWGEQYF
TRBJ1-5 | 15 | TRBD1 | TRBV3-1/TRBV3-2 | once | CASSQVGTGNQPQHF
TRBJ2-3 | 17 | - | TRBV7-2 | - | CASSLALYGGSTDTQYF
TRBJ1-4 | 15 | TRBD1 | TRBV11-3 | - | CASSAGQGEGEKLFF
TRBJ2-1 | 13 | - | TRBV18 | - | CASSPRSYNEQFF
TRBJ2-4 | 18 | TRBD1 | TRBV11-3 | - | CASSLEPGTGVRKNIQYF
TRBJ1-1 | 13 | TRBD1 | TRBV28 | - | CASSLGQALEAFF
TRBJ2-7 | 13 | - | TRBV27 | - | CASSKGVSYEQYF
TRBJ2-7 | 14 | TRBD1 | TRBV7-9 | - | CASSFKGASYEQYF
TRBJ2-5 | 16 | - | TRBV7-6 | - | CASSHNRGLSQETQYF
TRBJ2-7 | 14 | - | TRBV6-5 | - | CASSYAPGAYEQYF
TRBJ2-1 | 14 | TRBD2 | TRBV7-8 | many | CASSFLAGGGEQFF
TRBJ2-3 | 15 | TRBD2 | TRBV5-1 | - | CASSPSTSRADTQYF
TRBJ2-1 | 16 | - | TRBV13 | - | CASSLSTPGSYNEQFF
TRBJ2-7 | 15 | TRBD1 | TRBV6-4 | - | CASSVPGQGDYEQYF
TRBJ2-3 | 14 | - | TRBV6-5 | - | CASSLGFFTDTQYF
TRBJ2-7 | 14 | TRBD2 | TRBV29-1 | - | CSVEASGVTYEQYF
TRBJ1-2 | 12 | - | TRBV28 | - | CASRRRDYGYTF
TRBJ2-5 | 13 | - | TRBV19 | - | CASSSDDQETQYF
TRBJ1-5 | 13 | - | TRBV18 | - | CASSPGRDQPQHF
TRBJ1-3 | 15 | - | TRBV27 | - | CASSLNAGSGNTIYF
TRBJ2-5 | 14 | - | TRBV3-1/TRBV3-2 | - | CASSLNQYRETQYF
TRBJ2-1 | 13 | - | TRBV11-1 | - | CASSLSGYNEQFF
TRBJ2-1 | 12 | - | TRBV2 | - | CASSDRVDEQFF
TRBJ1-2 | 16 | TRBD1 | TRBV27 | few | CASSLGDGDRRYGYTF
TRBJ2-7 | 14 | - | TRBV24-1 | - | CATSDSAASYEQYF
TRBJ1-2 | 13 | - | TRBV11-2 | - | CASSPQLGAGYTF
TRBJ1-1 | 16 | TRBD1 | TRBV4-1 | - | CASSQLYRGRNTEAFF
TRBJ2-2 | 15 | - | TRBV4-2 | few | CASSQVSRGTGELFF
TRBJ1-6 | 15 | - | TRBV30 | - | CAWSVRSSYNSPLHF
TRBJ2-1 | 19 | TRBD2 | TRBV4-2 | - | CASSQGTAGGPSSYNEQFF
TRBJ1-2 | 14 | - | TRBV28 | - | CASSVLAFEEGYTF
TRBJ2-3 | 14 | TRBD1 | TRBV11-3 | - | CASSFRQGPDTQYF
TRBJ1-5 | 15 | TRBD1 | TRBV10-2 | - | CASRDRPLGNQPQHF
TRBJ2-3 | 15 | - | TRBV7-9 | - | CASSKEGVSTDTQYF
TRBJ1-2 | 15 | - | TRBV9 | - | CASSVGYPSGRGYTF
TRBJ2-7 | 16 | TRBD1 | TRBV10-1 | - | CASNPSGGENCYEQYF
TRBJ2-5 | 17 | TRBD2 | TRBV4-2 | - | CASSQDRSGGFQETQYF
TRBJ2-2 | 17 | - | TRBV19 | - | CASSPRRRGPLTGELFF